What follows are 6 T cell receptor beta chains derived from one specimen sequenced in a study of T cells in Graves' hyperthyroidism and ophthalmopathy. Amplified TCR beta CDR3 regions came from RNA transcripts. The study used the HTBI primer set for a first-round RT-PCR of the TCR CDR3. TCRdb analysed the multiplex PCR reads with MiXCR anew, one entry per CDR3 protein. The repertoire holds a few hundred thousand distinct CDR3 sequences, with about 13% as singletons. Material for sequencing was blood. The receptors derive from a woman under 30 with Graves' hyperthyroidism.

The table lists this clonotype with a few counts. The V gene is TRBV19, the J gene TRBJ2-7; the match to TRBD1 covers 7 bases. This CDR3 is 13 amino acids long. Looked up from germline, CDR1 is LNHDA and CDR2 is SQIVND (reference sequence). J lost 2 bases, V lost 3 bases, and 1 base had no gene match. CDR3 sequence reads: CASSIGTAYEQYF. The CDR3 nucleotides read TGTGCCAGTAGTATTGGGACAGCCTACGAGCAGTACTTC.

This clonotype was detected only a few times. The rearrangement links TRBV4-1 to TRBJ2-3; 7 bases match TRBD2. Trimming cost V 0 bases and J 10 bases; bases outside gene matches: 16. CDR1 is MGHRA, CDR2 YSYEKL, per germline. There are 17 residues in the CDR3. CDR3 amino acids: CASSQDVRSGASRAQYF. CDR3 nucleotide sequence: TGCGCCAGCAGCCAAGATGTTAGGAGCGGGGCCAGCCGAGCGCAGTATTTT.

This chain connects TRBV19 to TRBJ1-2, with TRBD1 as a possible D gene (6 bases). CDR3 length: 14 residues. Trimming pared 0 bases from V and 7 bases from J, leaving 12 bases between. CDR1 and CDR2 from the germline V gene are LNHDA and SQIVND (reference sequence). CDR3 nucleotide sequence: TGTGCCAGTAGTATAGAACAGGGCCCGCTTGGCTACACCTTC. Translated, it gives CASSIEQGPLGYTF.

The chain employs TRBV12-3 or TRBV12-4 and TRBJ2-7; D ambiguous. The CDR3 is 14 amino acids. V lost 5 bases to trimming and J lost 1 base, with 12 bases between them. Written as DNA, the CDR3 is TGTGCCAGCAGTCCCCGCTGGAGTTCCTACGAGCAGTACTTC. This sequence encodes CASSPRWSSYEQYF.

This clonotype was seen repeatedly, ten times or more. The V gene is TRBV11-2, the J gene TRBJ2-2, with TRBD1 matching 7 bases. The CDR3 covers 15 residues. V lost 2 bases to trimming and J lost 5 bases; unmatched junction nucleotides: 5. Germline CDR1 reads SGHAT; CDR2 reads FQNNGV. The CDR3 DNA reads TGTGCCAGCAGCTTACTAGGGGGCGGAACCGGGGAGCTGTTTTTT. The encoded protein is CASSLLGGGTGELFF.

V gene TRBV7-9 combines with J gene TRBJ1-2; 7 bases are shared with TRBD1. V shed 2 bases and J 8 bases; nucleotides not matched to a gene: 11. CDR1 is SEHNR and CDR2 is FQNEAQ in the germline V gene (reference sequence). CDR3 size: 15 residues. The CDR3 nucleotides read TGTGCCAGCAGCTTAACCGGGACAGTAGTAACGGGCTACACCTTC. Protein sequence: CASSLTGTVVTGYTF.